One and the same sample provided the 11 T cell receptor beta chains below, sequenced in a study of T cells after yellow fever vaccination. TCRdb re-derived calls from the 5' RACE reads in MiXCR, one entry per CDR3 protein. This table holds about 310,000 distinct CDR3 sequences, 3.6% found once. Material: PBMCs, obtained on the day of the yellow fever booster vaccination. The receptors here all came from a man aged 18 to 35 who received the YFV17D yellow fever vaccine.

The table lists this clonotype with a few counts. The rearrangement links TRBV19 to TRBJ1-1; unclear D gene. The CDR3 spans 14 residues. Germline V gene data show CDR1 as LNHDA and CDR2 as SQIVND (reference sequence). V lost 7 bases and J lost 7, with 19 bases in between. The CDR3 DNA follows: TGTGCCAGTACTAAGATTGCGGACGGCCTTGAAGCTTTCTTT. Amino acids: CASTKIADGLEAFF.

This clonotype is medium-sized. This sequence joins TRBV7-8 and TRBJ2-3; 10 bases are a match to TRBD2. Per germline, CDR1 SGHVS and CDR2 FQNEAQ. The CDR3 is 15 residues long. The junction had 8 bases not matched to a gene; V was cut back by 5 bases and J by 6 bases. The CDR3 region has the DNA TGTGCCAGCAGCCCCCAGCGGGGGGGCCGTGATACGCAGTATTTT. Its translation: CASSPQRGGRDTQYF.

This clonotype came up many times. The chain is built from TRBV21-1 and TRBJ2-4; the D call of TRBD2 is as the table states it, not checked on the DNA. TRBV21-1 is designated a pseudogene. The CDR3 is made up of 12 amino acids. Here the CDR3 DNA reads TGTGCCAGCAGCAAGGGACAGCGAGGGGCGTACTTC. Its protein is CASSKGQRGAYF.

At least ten counts were recorded for this clonotype. This chain links TRBV5-1 with TRBJ2-7; TRBD2 is a possible D gene (5 bases). With 4 bases removed from V and 6 bases from J, the gap between germline ends came to 17 bases. Germline assignment: CDR1 SGHRS and CDR2 YFSETQ. The CDR3 spans 14 residues. CDR3 bases: TGCGCCAGCAGCCAAACCACCTCCGGGATCGAGCAGTACTTC. Protein: CASSQTTSGIEQYF.

This clonotype has ten or more counts. The V call is TRBV2, the J call TRBJ2-2; D not certain. V was trimmed by 6 bases and J by 4 bases, leaving 9 bases between them. The CDR3 covers 13 residues. Germline CDR1 SNHLY, CDR2 FYNNEI. CDR3 amino acids: CASRTQSTGELFF. The DNA of the CDR3 is TGTGCCAGCAGAACGCAAAGCACCGGGGAGCTGTTTTTT. Using reference TRBV2 and TRBJ2-2 for the parts outside the CDR3, the full variable domain is EPEVTQTPSHQVTQMGQEVILRCVPISNHLYFYWYRQILGQKVEFLVSFYNNEISEKSEIFDDQFSVERPDGSNFTLKIRSTKLEDSAMYFCASRTQSTGELFFGEGSRLTVL.

This clonotype was observed at least ten times. The chain employs TRBV4-1 and TRBJ2-1; D is perhaps TRBD2 (6 bases). The CDR3 loop spans 15 amino acids. The V gene's germline CDR1 is MGHRA and CDR2 YSYEKL. V gave up 1 base and J gave up 6 bases, with 13 bases separating them. The DNA for the CDR3 is TGCGCCAGCAGCCAAGTGTCTAGCGCCTCCAATGAGCAGTTCTTC. Translation: CASSQVSSASNEQFF.

The V call is TRBV24-1, the J call TRBJ2-1; the match to TRBD2 covers 12 bases. Germline trimming cut 6 bases from V and 6 bases from J; bases unmatched to any gene: 5. From germline, CDR1 is KGHDR and CDR2 SFDVKD. This CDR3 region has 15 residues. The CDR3 region has the DNA TGTGCCACCAGTACTCCTAGCGGGGGGGCCAATGAGCAGTTCTTC. Translated: CATSTPSGGANEQFF.

In nucleotides, the CDR3 is TGTGCCTGGAGTGGGTACTACGAGCAGTACTTC. This encodes CAWSGYYEQYF. The chain links TRBV30 to TRBJ2-7; D uncertain. V lost 1 base, J lost 3 bases, and 4 bases lay in between. CDR1 GTSNPN and CDR2 SVGIG come from the germline V gene (reference sequence). The CDR3 runs to 11 residues.

This clonotype showed up many times. The chain recombines TRBV24-1 with TRBJ2-2; D perhaps matches TRBD2 (7 bases). This CDR3 comprises 14 residues. The V and J ends lost 5 bases and 6 bases respectively, with 12 bases between them. Germline-derived CDR1 and CDR2 are KGHDR and SFDVKD. The CDR3 DNA sequence: TGTGCCACCAGTGTCGGGGGGCGCGCCGGGGAGCTGTTTTTT. Translated, it gives CATSVGGRAGELFF.

V usage is TRBV6-6 and J usage is TRBJ1-1; tentative D call: TRBD1 (6 bases). The V gene's germline CDR1 is MNHNY and CDR2 SVGAGI (reference sequence). This CDR3 region has 15 residues. Between the trimmed V and J ends, which lost 6 bases and 11 bases, there was a span of 25 bases. The CDR3 is CASSSYVAEGGSAFF. CDR3 DNA: TGTGCCAGCAGCTCCTATGTCGCAGAGGGGGGAAGTGCTTTCTTT.

This clonotype appeared a few times. J is TRBJ2-2 and V is TRBV29-1, with D possibly being TRBD1 (6 bases). The CDR3 is 12 amino acids. CDR1 is SQVTM and CDR2 is ANQGSEA in the germline V gene. V shed 6 bases and J shed 6 bases, with 11 bases lying between them. CDR3 sequence reads: CSVPTGPGELFF. The CDR3 coding sequence is TGCAGCGTACCCACAGGGCCCGGGGAGCTGTTTTTT.